The source of this T cell receptor beta chain is a study of blood T cell repertoires in COVID-19. CDR1 and CDR2 from the germline V gene are SGHVS and FNYEAQ. V was pared by 8 bases and J by 0 bases, with 19 bases between. There are 16 residues in the CDR3. This table comes from immunoSEQ multiplex PCR, and its TCRdb copy is limited to in-frame clones, with some not included. The table has some 290,000 clones, over 80% seen once. This chain links TRBV7-6 with TRBJ1-2; perhaps TRBD1 as D (5 bases). The source material was peripheral blood. This clonotype was sampled from a man aged 55 to 70 who had recovered from COVID-19. CDR3 loop: CASPLGGGRSNYGYTF. In DNA, the CDR3 is TGTGCCAGCCCCCTCGGGGGGGGGAGATCTAACTATGGCTACACCTTC.